Presented here are 27 T cell receptor beta chains from one specimen sequenced in a study of Ad26.COV2.S vaccination and SARS-CoV-2 variants. Repertoires were generated with immunoSEQ multiplex PCR, while TCRdb's copy carries only in-frame clones and drops some. The sample comprises fewer than 800,000 clones, 80% to 90% of which are singletons, and approximately 1.5% rests with the top ten. Treatment: about 20 received Ad26.COV2.S at low or high dose, single or two shots; roughly 5 received placebo; per-sample allocation not given. The samples date from day 63 after the first vaccine or placebo injection. This specimen consisted of peripheral blood, obtained in a trial of Ad26.COV2.S vaccine versus placebo. The receptors shown here come from a person between 18 and 59 years old who received the Ad26.COV2.S COVID-19 vaccine or a placebo.

This chain uses TRBV12-3 or TRBV12-4 with TRBJ2-1, with a possible D match to TRBD2 (5 bases). The V gene lost 10 bases and the J gene lost 6 bases, with 10 bases spanning the gap. This CDR3 has 11 amino acids. Here the CDR3 reads CANGGANEQFF. CDR3 DNA sequence: TGTGCCAACGGAGGAGCCAATGAGCAGTTCTTC.

The CDR3 bases are TGTGCCAGCAGCCAAGCGGGATCATCGAGCAACTATGGCTACACCTTC. It specifies CASSQAGSSSNYGYTF. The chain combines TRBV7-2 with TRBJ1-2; D is unresolved. The germline CDR1 and CDR2 sequences are SGHTA and FQGNSA. This CDR3 is built from 16 residues. V lost 5 bases to trimming and J lost 2 bases, with 18 bases between them. Full variable domain (outside the CDR3, taken from reference TRBV7-2 and TRBJ1-2): GAGVSQSPSNKVTEKGKDVELRCDPISGHTALYWYRQSLGQGLEFLIYFQGNSAPDKSGLPSDRFSAERTGGSVSTLTIQRTQQEDSAVYLCASSQAGSSSNYGYTFGSGTRLTVV.

The rearrangement uses TRBV30 and TRBJ1-3; no definite D call. The V gene's germline CDR1 is GTSNPN and CDR2 SVGIG (reference sequence). Trimming shortened V by 2 bases and J by 4 bases, and 18 bases separated the two germline ends. The length of the CDR3 is 16 residues. This CDR3 reads CAWSSFAVVAGNTIYF. In nucleotides, the CDR3 is TGTGCCTGGAGTTCTTTTGCCGTCGTGGCCGGAAACACCATATATTTT.

The chain combines TRBV19 with TRBJ2-2; TRBD2 is a possible D gene (5 bases). Trimming pared 3 bases from V and 4 bases from J, leaving 9 bases between. Germline values: CDR1 LNHDA, CDR2 SQIVND (reference sequence). The length of the CDR3 is 14 residues. CDR3 residues: CASSIERSTGELFF. CDR3 DNA sequence: TGTGCCAGTAGTATCGAGCGGAGCACCGGGGAGCTGTTTTTT. The full variable domain, rest sourced from reference TRBV19 and TRBJ2-2, is DGGITQSPKYLFRKEGQNVTLSCEQNLNHDAMYWYRQDPGQGLRLIYYSQIVNDFQKGDIAEGYSVSREKKESFPLTVTSAQKNPTAFYLCASSIERSTGELFFGEGSRLTVL.

This clone was observed many times. This sample includes further DNA sequences coding for the same CDR3. As DNA, the CDR3 is TGTGCCAGCAGCCAAGATCTGGGTGGCTACACCTTC. As protein: CASSQDLGGYTF. The chain carries TRBV3-1 (or the pseudogene TRBV3-2) and TRBJ1-2; no clear D. CDR1 is LGHDT and CDR2 is YNNKEL in the germline V gene (reference sequence). V dropped 0 bases and J dropped 7 bases, with 6 bases sitting between them. The CDR3 length is 12 residues.

The CDR3 spells CASSRSSGVGNQPQHF. The CDR3 DNA reads TGTGCCAGCAGCCGAAGTTCGGGTGTCGGCAATCAGCCCCAGCATTTT. The chain combines TRBV7-9 with TRBJ1-5; D ambiguous. The germline CDR1 and CDR2 sequences are SEHNR and FQNEAQ (reference sequence). The CDR3 has 16 residues. Trimming took 5 bases from V and 2 from J, leaving 16 bases between them.

The chain recombines TRBV7-2 with TRBJ2-1, with 11 bases matching TRBD2. The CDR3 consists of 15 residues. Looked up from germline, CDR1 is SGHTA and CDR2 is FQGNSA. V lost 5 bases, J lost 4 bases, and 4 bases stayed unmatched. CDR3 loop: CASSVSGGEYNEQFF. CDR3 coding DNA: TGTGCCAGCAGCGTTAGCGGGGGGGAATACAATGAGCAGTTCTTC.

This chain uses TRBV10-1 with TRBJ2-5; TRBD1 agrees at 7 bases. J lost 3 bases, V lost 3 bases, and 4 bases had no gene match. Germline CDR1 is WNHNN and CDR2 is SYGVQD (reference sequence). This CDR3 region has 14 residues. Here the CDR3 reads CASSEGRGKETQYF. CDR3 DNA sequence: TGCGCCAGCAGTGAAGGCAGGGGGAAAGAGACCCAGTACTTC.

This clone came up once. The V and J genes are TRBV9 and TRBJ2-7; 10 bases align to TRBD1. This CDR3 region has 13 residues. V lost 3 bases to trimming and J lost 6 bases; unmatched junction nucleotides: 3. The germline V gene has CDR1 SGDLS and CDR2 YYNGEE. The CDR3 spells CASSDWTGGEQYF. CDR3 DNA sequence: TGTGCCAGCAGCGACTGGACAGGGGGCGAGCAGTACTTC.

The V call is TRBV2, the J call TRBJ2-4; TRBD1 aligns across 7 bases. Trimming took 6 bases from V and 1 from J; bases not matched to a gene: 9. The CDR3 is 16 amino acids. Germline V lookup: CDR1 SNHLY, CDR2 FYNNEI. The CDR3, as DNA: TGTGCCAGCAGCTTACAGGGGTTGAGCGCCAAAAACATTCAGTACTTC. Translation gives CASSLQGLSAKNIQYF.

This chain joins TRBV15 and TRBJ2-7; D possibly uses TRBD1 or TRBD2 (5 bases each). The germline V and J ends were trimmed by 0 bases and 4 bases, with 16 bases remaining between them. CDR1 LNHNV and CDR2 YYDKDF come from the germline V gene (reference sequence). The CDR3 contains 16 residues. The CDR3 DNA reads TGTGCCACCAGCAGAGATCCTGGAGTTGGGGGTTACGAGCAGTACTTC. Amino acids: CATSRDPGVGGYEQYF.

V and J are TRBV7-8 and TRBJ2-3; possibly TRBD2 for D (6 bases). This CDR3 spans 14 amino acids. The germline CDR1 and CDR2 sequences are SGHVS and FQNEAQ. V lost 7 bases and J 3 bases, leaving 14 bases between the germline ends. The CDR3 nucleotides read TGTGCCAGCACCGGAGGGCGACTTACAGATACGCAGTATTTT. Protein sequence: CASTGGRLTDTQYF.

V usage is TRBV6-2 or TRBV6-3 and J usage is TRBJ2-7; no clear D gene. CDR1 is MNHEY and CDR2 is SVGEGT in the germline V gene. There are 13 residues in the CDR3. The V end was cut by 0 bases, the J end by 5 bases, with 8 bases between. CDR3 coding DNA: TGTGCCAGCAGTTACTCGAACAGCCACGAGCAGTACTTC. It yields the protein CASSYSNSHEQYF.

The gene calls are TRBV12-3 or TRBV12-4 and TRBJ2-7; a weak D match, TRBD1 (5 bases). The CDR3 runs 13 residues. With 5 bases removed from V and 2 bases from J, the gap between germline ends came to 10 bases. CDR3: CASSPQGTYEQYF. CDR3 DNA sequence: TGTGCCAGCAGTCCCCAGGGAACCTACGAGCAGTACTTC.

This chain links TRBV18 with TRBJ1-2; D gene ambiguous. Per germline, CDR1 KGHSH and CDR2 LQKENI. Trimming cost V 3 bases and J 2 bases, with 13 bases left between them. This CDR3 is built from 15 residues. This CDR3 is CASSPGGDLNYGYTF. CDR3 DNA: TGTGCCAGCTCACCCGGTGGTGACTTAAACTATGGCTACACCTTC.

This chain connects TRBV30 to TRBJ2-2; D is uncertain. V was clipped by 2 bases and J by 5 bases, with 3 bases between them. Germline CDR1 reads GTSNPN; CDR2 reads SVGIG (reference sequence). CDR3 length: 11 residues. The CDR3 protein is CAWSWTGELFF. The CDR3 nucleotides read TGTGCCTGGAGTTGGACCGGGGAGCTGTTTTTT.

The chain has TRBV6-1 and TRBJ1-4; 8 nucleotides match TRBD1. The CDR3 is 15 amino acids. Trimming at V came to 3 bases and at J to 8 bases, leaving 8 bases not matched to a gene. The germline V gene encodes CDR1 MNHNS and CDR2 SASEGT. CDR3 loop: CASSEGDRIGEKLFF. The CDR3 DNA follows: TGTGCCAGCAGTGAGGGGGACAGGATTGGCGAAAAACTGTTTTTT.

This clone is a singleton in its sample. This rearrangement joins TRBV19 to TRBJ1-5, with 9 bases fitting TRBD1. The junction had 3 bases not matched to a gene; V was cut back by 0 bases and J by 0 bases. Germline lookup yields CDR1 LNHDA and CDR2 SQIVND (reference sequence). CDR3 length equals 17 residues. Here the CDR3 DNA reads TGTGCCAGTAGTATAGAGACAGGGGGGTATAGCAATCAGCCCCAGCATTTT. It codes for CASSIETGGYSNQPQHF.

The genes are TRBV14 and TRBJ2-2; 7 bases match TRBD1. V lost 1 base, J lost 4 bases, and 3 bases stayed unmatched. The CDR3 has 15 residues. CDR1 is SGHDN, CDR2 FVKESK, per germline. CDR3 sequence: CASSQVQGTTGELFF. The CDR3 DNA is TGTGCCAGCAGCCAAGTACAGGGGACCACCGGGGAGCTGTTTTTT.

The V call is TRBV10-3, the J call TRBJ1-5, with TRBD1 as a possible D gene (5 bases). V lost 4 bases, J lost 4 bases, and 8 bases lay in between. Germline V gene lookup returns CDR1 ENHRY and CDR2 SYGVKD. The CDR3 totals 13 residues. CDR3 coding DNA: TGTGCCATCAGTGTTCAGGGTAATCAGCCCCAGCATTTT. It codes for CAISVQGNQPQHF.

The CDR3 DNA reads as TGTGCCAGCAGCTTGGCTGGAGGGATCTACAATGAGCAGTTCTTC. Amino acid sequence: CASSLAGGIYNEQFF. This chain uses TRBV5-6 with TRBJ2-1; D may be TRBD2 (6 bases). Germline V CDR1 and CDR2: SGHDT, YYEEEE. V was trimmed by 0 bases and J by 3 bases, leaving 10 bases between them. CDR3 length equals 15 residues.

The DNA of the CDR3 is TGTGCCAGCAGTTACTCGAGGTCTGAGCAGTTCTTC. The encoded protein is CASSYSRSEQFF. This chain connects TRBV6-5 to TRBJ2-1; D gene uncertain. CDR3 length: 12 amino acids. V dropped 0 bases and J dropped 9 bases, with 6 bases sitting between them. Germline lookup yields CDR1 MNHEY and CDR2 SVGAGI.

J is TRBJ1-2 and V is TRBV19, with TRBD1 identical over 10 bases. J was trimmed by 5 bases and V by 3 bases; bases with no gene match: 15. The CDR3 consists of 18 residues. Germline loops: CDR1 LNHDA, CDR2 SQIVND (reference sequence). CDR3 loop: CASSIRTPGTGDRYGYTF. CDR3 DNA sequence: TGTGCCAGTAGTATTAGGACTCCCGGGACAGGGGACCGATATGGCTACACCTTC.

About this clone: The same CDR3 is also encoded by other DNA sequences in this sample. The chain links TRBV27 to TRBJ1-1; a possible D gene is TRBD1 (5 bases). This CDR3 spans 14 amino acids. Germline V gene lookup returns CDR1 MNHEY and CDR2 SMNVEV (reference sequence). Deletions cut 2 bases from V and 1 base from J, with 8 bases between. CDR3 loop: CASSLRGWNTEAFF. As DNA, the CDR3 is TGTGCCAGCAGTTTAAGGGGTTGGAACACTGAAGCTTTCTTT.

The chain has TRBV7-9 and TRBJ2-7; 10 bases match TRBD1. With 10 bases clipped from V and 1 base from J, the junction kept 13 bases outside the gene matches. This CDR3 has 16 residues. CDR1 and CDR2 (germline): SEHNR, FQNEAQ (reference sequence). DNA of the CDR3: TGTGCCATAGAAGACCGGGACAGGGGCCTTTCCTACGAGCAGTACTTC. Encoded protein: CAIEDRDRGLSYEQYF.

The chain is built from TRBV10-3 and TRBJ1-1; TRBD1 is a possible D gene (6 bases). This CDR3 has 13 amino acids. CDR1 and CDR2 from the germline V gene are ENHRY and SYGVKD. V lost 6 bases and J lost 1, with 9 bases in between. The CDR3 nucleotides are TGTGCCATCAGGGGAGGGGGGAACACTGAAGCTTTCTTT. The encoded protein is CAIRGGGNTEAFF.

The genes are TRBV6-5 and TRBJ1-5; 11 bases are a match to TRBD1. This CDR3 is 14 amino acids long. The junction had 9 bases not matched to a gene; V was cut back by 6 bases and J by 11 bases. Germline V gene data show CDR1 as MNHEY and CDR2 as SVGAGI. This chain's CDR3 is CASRGQGAKQAQHF. CDR3 in DNA: TGTGCCAGCAGAGGACAGGGGGCCAAGCAGGCCCAGCATTTT.